What follows are 3 T cell receptor beta chains derived from one specimen sequenced in a study of blood T cells in healthy people across ages. A second PCR of 7 to 11 cycles used a sample-barcoded 5' primer and a J-beta primer mix. MiXCR, run by TCRdb on the 5' RACE reads, gives a single entry per CDR3 protein. The sample contains over 600,000 distinct CDR3 sequences, around a fifth of which appear only once. Sequenced sample: blood. The receptors were sampled from a man between 65 and 85 years old in good health.

This clonotype was counted between two and nine times. This chain uses TRBV5-1 with TRBJ2-5; D remains ambiguous. The CDR3 length is 14 residues. V dropped 0 bases and J dropped 2 bases, with 8 bases sitting between them. Germline V gives CDR1 SGHRS, CDR2 YFSETQ. CDR3 amino acids: CASSLVNGQETQYF. The CDR3 DNA follows: TGCGCCAGCAGCTTGGTCAACGGACAAGAGACCCAGTACTTC.

This clonotype was found once. The chain has TRBV29-1 and TRBJ2-7; tentative D call: TRBD1 (6 bases). With 2 bases removed from V and 2 bases from J, the gap between germline ends came to 16 bases. This CDR3 comprises 15 residues. CDR1 is SQVTM and CDR2 is ANQGSEA in the germline V gene. CDR3 bases: TGCAGCGTTGAAAAGGGGGACAAGAAAACCTACGAGCAGTACTTC. It yields the protein CSVEKGDKKTYEQYF.

This clonotype was recorded only once. V and J are TRBV9 and TRBJ2-6; D unresolved. Germline V CDR1 and CDR2: SGDLS, YYNGEE. V was clipped by 0 bases and J by 3 bases, with 10 bases between them. This CDR3 comprises 16 residues. In DNA form, the CDR3 reads TGTGCCAGCAGCGTAGCTTCGGTCCATGGGGCCAACGTCCTGACTTTC. This codes for CASSVASVHGANVLTF. The variable domain in full, completed from reference TRBV9 and TRBJ2-6, reads DSGVTQTPKHLITATGQRVTLRCSPRSGDLSVYWYQQSLDQGLQFLIQYYNGEERAKGNILERFSAQQFPDLHSELNLSSLELGDSALYFCASSVASVHGANVLTFGAGSRLTVL.